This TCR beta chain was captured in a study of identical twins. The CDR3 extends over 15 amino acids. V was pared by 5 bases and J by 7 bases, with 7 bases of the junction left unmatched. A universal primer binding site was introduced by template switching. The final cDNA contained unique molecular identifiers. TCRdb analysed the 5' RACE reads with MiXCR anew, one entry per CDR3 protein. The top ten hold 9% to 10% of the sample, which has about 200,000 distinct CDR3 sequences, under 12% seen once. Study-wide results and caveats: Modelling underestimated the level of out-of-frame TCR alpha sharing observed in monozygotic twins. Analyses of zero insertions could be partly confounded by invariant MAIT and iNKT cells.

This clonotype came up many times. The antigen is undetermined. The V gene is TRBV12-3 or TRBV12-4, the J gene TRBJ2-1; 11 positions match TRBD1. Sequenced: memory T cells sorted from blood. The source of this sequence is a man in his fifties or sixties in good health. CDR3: CASSRTGTGGNEQFF. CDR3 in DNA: TGTGCCAGCAGTCGAACCGGGACAGGGGGAAATGAGCAGTTCTTC.